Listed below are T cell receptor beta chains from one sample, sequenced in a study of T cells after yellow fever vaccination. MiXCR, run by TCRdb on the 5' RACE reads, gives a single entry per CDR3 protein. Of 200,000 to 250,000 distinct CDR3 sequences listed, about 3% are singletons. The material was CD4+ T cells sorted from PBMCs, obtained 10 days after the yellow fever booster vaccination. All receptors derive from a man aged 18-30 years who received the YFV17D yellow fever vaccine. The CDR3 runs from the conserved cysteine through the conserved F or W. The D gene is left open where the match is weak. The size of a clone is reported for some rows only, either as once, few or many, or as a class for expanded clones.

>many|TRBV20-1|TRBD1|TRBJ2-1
CSARDRLGTGGRNEQFF
TGCAGTGCTAGAGATCGACTCGGGACAGGGGGCCGCAATGAGCAGTTCTTC
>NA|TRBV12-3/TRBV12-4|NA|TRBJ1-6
CASSPQRDSPLHF
TGTGCCAGCAGCCCCCAAAGGGATTCACCCCTCCACTTT
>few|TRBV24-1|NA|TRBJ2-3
CATSDSARDTQYF
TGTGCCACCAGTGACTCCGCTAGGGATACGCAGTATTTT
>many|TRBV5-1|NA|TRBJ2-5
CASSTEGSETQYF
TGCGCCAGCAGTACGGAGGGGTCCGAGACCCAGTACTTC
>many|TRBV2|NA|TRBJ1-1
CANPNREGAEAFF
TGTGCCAACCCGAACAGGGAAGGGGCTGAAGCTTTCTTT
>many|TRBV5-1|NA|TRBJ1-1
CASSLWNRLNTEAFF
TGCGCCAGCAGCTTGTGGAACAGACTGAACACTGAAGCTTTCTTT
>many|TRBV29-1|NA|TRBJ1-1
CSGEEGTEAFF
TGCAGCGGGGAAGAGGGCACTGAAGCTTTCTTT
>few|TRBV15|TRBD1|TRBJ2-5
CATSRGTGGGETQYF
TGTGCCACCAGCAGGGGCACAGGGGGCGGAGAGACCCAGTACTTC
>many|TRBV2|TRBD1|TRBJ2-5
CASRPDRGETQYF
TGTGCCAGCAGACCGGACAGGGGAGAGACCCAGTACTTC
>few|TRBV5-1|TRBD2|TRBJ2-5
CASSLGGNGLYQETQYF
TGCGCCAGCAGCCTGGGGGGGAACGGACTATACCAAGAGACCCAGTACTTC
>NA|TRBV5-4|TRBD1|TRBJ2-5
CASSLQGAPETQYF
TGTGCCAGCAGCTTGCAGGGGGCCCCAGAGACCCAGTACTTC
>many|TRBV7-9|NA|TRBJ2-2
CASSAREYGELFF
TGTGCCAGCAGCGCCCGGGAATACGGGGAGCTGTTTTTT
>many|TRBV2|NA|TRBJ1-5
CASMWGSNQPQHF
TGTGCCAGCATGTGGGGGAGCAATCAGCCCCAGCATTTT
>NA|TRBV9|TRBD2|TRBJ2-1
CASSALGTSGNEQFF
TGTGCCAGCAGCGCCCTCGGGACTAGCGGAAATGAGCAGTTCTTC
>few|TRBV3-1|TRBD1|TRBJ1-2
CASSRTGPVVGYTF
TGTGCCAGCAGTCGGACAGGGCCGGTTGTAGGCTACACCTTC
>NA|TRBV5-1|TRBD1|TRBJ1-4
CASSYAGTGSFATNEKLFF
TGCGCCAGCAGCTATGCCGGGACAGGGAGCTTTGCAACTAATGAAAAACTGTTTTTT
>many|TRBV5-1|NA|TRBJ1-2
CASSFDRPLANYGYTF
TGCGCCAGCAGCTTCGACAGGCCCCTTGCTAACTATGGCTACACCTTC
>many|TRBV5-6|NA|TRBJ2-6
CASSLEQHSGANVLTF
TGTGCCAGCAGCTTGGAACAGCACTCTGGGGCCAACGTCCTGACTTTC
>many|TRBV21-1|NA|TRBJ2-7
CASDRGRSYEQYF
TGTGCCAGCGATCGCGGACGATCCTACGAGCAGTACTTC
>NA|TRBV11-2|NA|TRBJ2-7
CASSLDRVTLTYEQYF
TGTGCCAGCAGCTTAGATCGGGTAACTTTAACCTACGAGCAGTACTTC
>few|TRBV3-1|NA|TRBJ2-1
CASSRRNEQFF
TGTGCCAGCAGCCGCCGAAATGAGCAGTTCTTC
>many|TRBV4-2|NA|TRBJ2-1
CASSQDSPGAYNEQFF
TGTGCCAGCAGCCAAGATTCCCCGGGAGCCTACAATGAGCAGTTCTTC
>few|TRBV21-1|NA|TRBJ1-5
CASRGVLHTDQPQHF
TGTGCCAGCAGGGGGGTGTTGCACACCGATCAGCCCCAGCATTTT
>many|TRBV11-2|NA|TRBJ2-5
CASSLEEGETQYF
TGTGCCAGCAGCTTAGAGGAGGGGGAGACCCAGTACTTC
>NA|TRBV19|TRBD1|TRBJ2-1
CASSMDRGRRFF
TGTGCCAGTAGTATGGACAGGGGGCGGAGGTTCTTC
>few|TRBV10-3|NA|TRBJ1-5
CAISGLRAGQPQHF
TGTGCCATCAGTGGACTCAGGGCGGGCCAGCCCCAGCATTTT
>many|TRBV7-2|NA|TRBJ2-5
CASSLEFWGGQETQYF
TGTGCCAGCAGCTTAGAATTTTGGGGAGGCCAAGAGACCCAGTACTTC